These 5 T cell receptor beta chains were sequenced from one sample in a study of blood T cell repertoires in COVID-19 (dated by TCRdb to about 2020). Library prep was done by the immunoSEQ multiplex PCR assay. The immuneACCESS repertoire file appears here via TCRdb, limited to in-frame rearrangements. These files lack a portion of the clones; in checked studies, under half of the deficit traces to unresolved V genes, and the cause of the others is not known. The sample table contains 240,000 or so clones; only one count was recorded for roughly 77% of them. The ten biggest clones cover about 3% of the sample. The specimen sequenced was peripheral blood. These receptors came from a woman older than 75 with acute or convalescent COVID-19.

The chain has TRBV11-1 and TRBJ2-7; 7 bases match TRBD1. With 5 bases clipped from V and 3 bases from J, the junction kept 7 bases outside the gene matches. CDR1 and CDR2 from the germline V gene are SGHAT and FQDESV (reference sequence). This CDR3 spans 14 amino acids. CDR3 coding DNA: TGTGCCAGCAGCCCGGGACAGCAATTCTACGAGCAGTACTTC. Its translation is CASSPGQQFYEQYF. Full variable domain (outside the CDR3, taken from reference TRBV11-1 and TRBJ2-7): EAEVAQSPRYKITEKSQAVAFWCDPISGHATLYWYRQILGQGPELLVQFQDESVVDDSQLPKDRFSAERLKGVDSTLKIQPAELGDSAMYLCASSPGQQFYEQYFGPGTRLTVT.

The chain joins TRBV19 to TRBJ1-2; D is undetermined. Germline V gene sequence: CDR1 LNHDA, CDR2 SQIVND (reference sequence). V shed 5 bases and J shed 0 bases, with 10 bases lying between them. This CDR3 region has 14 residues. CDR3 sequence (DNA): TGTGCCAGTAGTCAACTGGAGACTAACTATGGCTACACCTTC. It specifies CASSQLETNYGYTF.

The rearrangement joins TRBV30 to TRBJ2-3; a possible D gene is TRBD2 (6 bases). The germline gives CDR1 GTSNPN, CDR2 SVGIG (reference sequence). This CDR3 contains 14 residues. The V end was cut by 0 bases, the J end by 4 bases, with 11 bases between. The CDR3 spells CAWSVGGNPDTQYF. CDR3 sequence (DNA): TGTGCCTGGAGTGTAGGCGGGAATCCAGATACGCAGTATTTT.

The J gene is TRBJ2-5, the V gene TRBV7-3; D may be TRBD2 (5 bases). Per germline, CDR1 SGHTA and CDR2 FQGTGA. The CDR3 totals 14 residues. V was clipped by 5 bases and J by 3 bases, with 13 bases between them. CDR3 sequence reads: CASSKTGNEETQYF. As DNA, the CDR3 is TGTGCCAGCAGCAAAACCGGGAACGAAGAGACCCAGTACTTC.

The rearrangement uses TRBV2 and TRBJ1-1; D unresolved. From germline, CDR1 is SNHLY and CDR2 FYNNEI. The CDR3 has 12 amino acids. The V and J ends lost 7 bases and 6 bases respectively, with 12 bases between them. CDR3 amino acids: CASTIEYAEAFF. CDR3 nucleotides: TGTGCCAGCACGATTGAGTACGCTGAAGCTTTCTTT.